This T cell receptor beta chain was sequenced in a study of early T cells in non-severe SARS-CoV-2 infection. Whole-study context: The authors sequenced bulk RNA from unsorted whole blood, leaving chains unpaired. Study-wide results and caveats: VDJdb-based annotation leaned toward anti-spike CD8 responses and missed private and CD4 specificities.

V was cut by 1 base and J by 5 bases, with 12 bases left in between. Germline CDR1 reads SGHAT; CDR2 reads FQNNGV. The CDR3 has 15 amino acids. Individual cDNA molecules were tagged with unique molecular identifiers. From the 5' RACE reads, TCRdb called clonotypes with MiXCR, one entry per CDR3 protein. Counted here are roughly 53,000 distinct CDR3 sequences, around 12% occurring once; the ten biggest clones make up 2% to 3%. This clonotype is termed medium-sized. Its antigen is unidentified. This chain links TRBV11-2 with TRBJ2-1; D is perhaps TRBD1 (5 bases). The sequencing here drew on whole blood, taken at baseline. The source of this sequence is an adult who was a healthcare worker with PCR-confirmed SARS-CoV-2 infection or an uninfected control (not recorded which). CDR3 residues: CASSLAGDSHNEQFF. Here the CDR3 DNA reads TGTGCCAGCAGCTTAGCAGGAGACAGTCACAATGAGCAGTTCTTC.